Listed below are T cell receptor beta chains from one sample, sequenced in a study of shared clonotypes between healthy human individuals. The assay was immunoSEQ multiplex PCR, and TCRdb's table has in-frame clones only and misses some. The table shows about 1 million clones, with 78% occurring only once. The source material was memory CD4+ T cells from PBMCs. The source is a man between 18 and 35 years old in good health. Some clones in this sample may be carry-over from other donors' samples. Both conserved end residues are part of each CDR3. Each record gives: J gene, D gene, V gene, clone size, CDR3 DNA, CDR3 protein. D genes are given only for firm matches. The listing skips clone size in some rows; elsewhere it reads once, few, many or a size class.

TRBJ2-1,NA,TRBV5-1,NA,TGCGCCAGCAGCTTGCAGAGCGACTTGAACAATGAGCAGTTCTTC,CASSLQSDLNNEQFF
TRBJ2-5,NA,TRBV30,NA,TGTGCCTGGAGTGTAGGGGAGGCGACCCAGTACTTC,CAWSVGEATQYF
TRBJ2-1,NA,TRBV18,NA,TGTGCCAGCTCACCCTCGCTAGGCCAGCGATACGGTGAGCAGTTCTTC,CASSPSLGQRYGEQFF
TRBJ1-2,NA,TRBV5-6,NA,TGTGCCAGCAGCCTACCCACTCAGGGCGTAGGCTACACCTTC,CASSLPTQGVGYTF
TRBJ2-7,TRBD1,TRBV4-2,NA,TGTGCCAGCAGCCAGGATGGGGACAGGCTTTACGAGCAGTACTTC,CASSQDGDRLYEQYF
TRBJ2-7,TRBD1,TRBV18,NA,TGTGCCAGCTCACCTACCGGGACAGGGGACCACGAGCAGTACTTC,CASSPTGTGDHEQYF
TRBJ1-4,NA,TRBV28,NA,TGTGCCAGCAGTTTATCTGAAAAACTGTTTTTT,CASSLSEKLFF
TRBJ1-2,NA,TRBV27,many,TGTGCCAGCAGGCAGACTGAAAAAAACCGCTACACCTTC,CASRQTEKNRYTF
TRBJ1-2,NA,TRBV4-3,NA,TGCGCCAGCAGCCAAGATTTCCCGGGACGCAGAAACTATGGCTACACCTTC,CASSQDFPGRRNYGYTF
TRBJ2-3,NA,TRBV5-6,NA,TGTGCCAGCAGCTTGGGGCTGCGCGGAAGCACAGATACGCAGTATTTT,CASSLGLRGSTDTQYF
TRBJ2-7,NA,TRBV5-1,NA,TGCGCCAGCTCCCCCCTGGACGCGGGGTACGAGCAGTACTTC,CASSPLDAGYEQYF
TRBJ2-2,NA,TRBV6-6,many,TGTGCCAGCAGTTACCTTAGGGCAGCAGGCGCCGGGGAGCTGTTTTTT,CASSYLRAAGAGELFF
TRBJ1-1,NA,TRBV27,NA,TGTGCCAGCAGTTTATATAGGGGGGAAGCTTTCTTT,CASSLYRGEAFF
TRBJ1-4,NA,TRBV30,NA,TGTGCCTGGAGACCCACGGCGGCCACGGAAGAAAAACTGTTTTTT,CAWRPTAATEEKLFF
TRBJ2-2,NA,TRBV6-1,few,TGTGCCGGAAGCCATTATGGGGAGCTGTTTTTT,CAGSHYGELFF
TRBJ2-7,NA,TRBV30,once,TGTGCCTGGAGTGAGAGATACGAGCAGTACTTC,CAWSERYEQYF
TRBJ1-4,TRBD1,TRBV28,once,TGTGCCAGCAGTCCACAGACAGGGGCGGACGAAAAACTGTTTTTT,CASSPQTGADEKLFF
TRBJ1-2,TRBD1,TRBV28,NA,TGTGCCAGCAGTTTAGGGGGACAGGGGGCCCTCTATGGCTACACCTTC,CASSLGGQGALYGYTF
TRBJ2-3,TRBD2,TRBV30,many,TGTGCCTGGAAGACGGGACTATCAGGCACAGATACGCAGTATTTT,CAWKTGLSGTDTQYF
TRBJ2-3,NA,TRBV2,NA,TGTGCCAGCAGTGAAGTCCTCAGCACAGATACGCAGTATTTT,CASSEVLSTDTQYF
TRBJ1-5,NA,TRBV7-8,NA,TGTGCCAGCAGCTCCATTCAGGGGCATCAGCCCCAGCATTTT,CASSSIQGHQPQHF
TRBJ2-3,NA,TRBV27,NA,TGTGCCAGCCCTCCGGGCACAGATACGCAGTATTTT,CASPPGTDTQYF
TRBJ1-4,NA,TRBV28,NA,TGTGCCAGCAGTTCTGTCACTGTGGCGGCAACTAATGAAAAACTGTTTTTT,CASSSVTVAATNEKLFF
TRBJ1-1,TRBD1,TRBV7-2,once,TGTGCCAGCAGCCCGGGACAGGGGCGCCTGGCTTTCTTT,CASSPGQGRLAFF
TRBJ2-1,NA,TRBV7-2,few,TGTGCCAGCAGCTTAAGGGAACAGGCCATCTACAATGAGCAGTTCTTC,CASSLREQAIYNEQFF
TRBJ2-7,TRBD1,TRBV6-6,NA,TGTGCCAGCAGTCTCCGCGACAGGGGCGAGCAGTACTTC,CASSLRDRGEQYF
TRBJ2-7,NA,TRBV18,NA,TGTGCCAGCTCGCCCTGGACGGTCCCCTCGTACGAGCAGTACTTC,CASSPWTVPSYEQYF
TRBJ2-7,TRBD1,TRBV27,few,TGTGCCAGCAGAGGTACAGGGGGTTCCTACGAGCAGTACTTC,CASRGTGGSYEQYF
TRBJ2-2,TRBD2,TRBV5-1,NA,TGCGCCAGCAGCTTGCTAGCGGTGGGGAGCGACACCGGGGAGCTGTTTTTT,CASSLLAVGSDTGELFF
TRBJ1-1,NA,TRBV27,NA,TGTGCCAGCAGCCCTTGGGGGGTCACCTTTAACACTGAAGCTTTCTTT,CASSPWGVTFNTEAFF
TRBJ2-1,NA,TRBV4-3,NA,TGCGCCAGCAGCCAAGAGGACTGGTCGAATGAGCAGTTCTTC,CASSQEDWSNEQFF
TRBJ1-1,NA,TRBV18,NA,TGTGCCAGCTCACCATCGGAGACATTAAACACTGAAGCTTTCTTT,CASSPSETLNTEAFF
TRBJ1-1,NA,TRBV28,NA,TGTGCCAGCAGTTTGGGATTCCCGGGGGCGATAAAAGCTTTCTTT,CASSLGFPGAIKAFF
TRBJ2-6,NA,TRBV10-3,NA,TGTGCCATCAGTGATACCCCAGGGGCCGAAACCTCGCGCTTCTCTGGGGCCAACGTCCTGACTTTC,CAISDTPGAETSRFSGANVLTF
TRBJ1-3,NA,TRBV7-9,NA,TGTGCCAGCACCCTAAGGAGGGGTCCTTCTGGAAACACCATATATTTT,CASTLRRGPSGNTIYF
TRBJ2-5,NA,TRBV6-6,NA,TGTGCCAGCAGTTACTCTCTGACAGCGACGCAAGAGACCCAGTACTTC,CASSYSLTATQETQYF
TRBJ2-1,TRBD1,TRBV5-1,NA,TGCGCCAGCAGCCCAGGGACAGATTACAATGAGCAGTTCTTC,CASSPGTDYNEQFF
TRBJ1-1,TRBD1,TRBV2,NA,TGTGCCAGCAGCCTAGGCCGGGACAGGGTAGGATTCACTGAAGCTTTCTTT,CASSLGRDRVGFTEAFF
TRBJ2-7,TRBD1,TRBV7-6,NA,TGTGCCAGCAGCTTGACCGGGACAGGGTCCTACGAGCAGTACTTC,CASSLTGTGSYEQYF